Listed below are T cell receptor beta chains from one sample, sequenced in a study of blood T cell repertoires in COVID-19. Data came from immunoSEQ multiplex PCR; TCRdb stores just in-frame clones and leaves some out. This table holds around 130,000 clones, 84% found once. The sequenced sample was peripheral blood. The source is a man aged 55 to 70 with acute or convalescent COVID-19. CDR3s include the opening cysteine and the closing phenylalanine or tryptophan. D genes are given only for firm matches. A row's size may be missing; if present it is once, few, many or a size class.

J	size	V	D	CDR3	DNA
TRBJ2-7	.	TRBV5-6	TRBD1	CASSAGDRGFDYEQYF	TGTGCCAGCAGCGCTGGGGACAGAGGATTCGACTACGAGCAGTACTTC
TRBJ2-7	.	TRBV7-9	TRBD1	CASSLTPGQGSYEQYF	TGTGCCAGCAGCTTGACACCGGGACAGGGGTCCTACGAGCAGTACTTC
TRBJ2-1	.	TRBV5-4	.	CASSLDTNNEQFF	TGTGCCAGCAGCTTGGACACTAACAATGAGCAGTTCTTC
TRBJ2-5	.	TRBV7-2	TRBD2	CASSLGHLGGSREEETQYF	TGTGCCAGCAGCTTAGGCCATTTGGGGGGTAGTCGGGAGGAAGAGACCCAGTACTTC
TRBJ1-1	.	TRBV6-5	.	CASRASGRRTEAFF	TGTGCCAGCAGGGCTAGCGGGCGCCGGACTGAAGCTTTCTTT
TRBJ2-7	.	TRBV20-1	.	CSASAGVAEQYF	TGCAGTGCTAGTGCCGGGGTGGCCGAGCAGTACTTC
TRBJ2-1	few	TRBV7-7	TRBD2	CASSLELAGEYNEQFF	TGTGCCAGCAGCTTAGAGCTAGCGGGCGAGTACAATGAGCAGTTCTTC
TRBJ1-3	once	TRBV28	.	CASSRQRRSGNTIYF	TGTGCCAGCTCACGGCAGAGGCGCTCTGGAAACACCATATATTTT
TRBJ2-2	.	TRBV9	TRBD1	CASSARGTGYTGELFF	TGTGCCAGCAGCGCCCGAGGGACAGGGTACACCGGGGAGCTGTTTTTT
TRBJ1-2	.	TRBV28	TRBD1	CASSLLTGTGDSGYTF	TGTGCCAGCAGTTTACTAACCGGGACAGGGGATTCTGGCTACACCTTC
TRBJ2-5	.	TRBV5-1	TRBD2	CASSSGLAGSETQYF	TGCGCCAGCAGCTCGGGACTAGCGGGGTCAGAGACCCAGTACTTC
TRBJ2-7	.	TRBV28	TRBD1	CASSPLGDSYSYEQYF	TGTGCCAGCAGTCCACTAGGGGACAGCTACTCCTACGAGCAGTACTTC
TRBJ1-4	.	TRBV5-4	.	CASSPERGESRRHEKLFF	TGTGCCAGCAGCCCGGAGCGCGGGGAATCCAGACGGCATGAAAAACTGTTTTTT
TRBJ1-6	.	TRBV27	.	CASSYKTAPNSPLHF	TGTGCCAGCAGTTACAAGACAGCTCCGAATTCACCCCTCCACTTT
TRBJ1-5	once	TRBV4-1	TRBD1	CASSQGTGGRNQPQHF	TGCGCCAGCAGCCAAGGGACAGGGGGCCGCAATCAGCCCCAGCATTTT
TRBJ1-1	.	TRBV19	.	CASSRDGGTEAFF	TGTGCCAGTAGTAGGGACGGAGGGACTGAAGCTTTCTTT
TRBJ2-3	.	TRBV3-1/TRBV3-2	TRBD2	CASSLQTSGRGTDTQYF	TGTGCCAGCAGCTTACAGACTAGCGGGAGGGGCACAGATACGCAGTATTTT
TRBJ1-2	.	TRBV19	.	CASRPGESNYGYTF	TGTGCCAGTCGCCCAGGGGAATCCAACTATGGCTACACCTTC
TRBJ2-2	.	TRBV27	TRBD2	CASRPIRNLAGVGTGELFF	TGTGCCAGCAGACCAATCCGAAATCTAGCGGGAGTTGGGACCGGGGAGCTGTTTTTT
TRBJ2-7	.	TRBV7-3	TRBD2	CASSLMASGIDEQYF	TGTGCCAGCAGCTTAATGGCTAGCGGGATAGACGAGCAGTACTTC
TRBJ2-3	.	TRBV5-1	TRBD2	CASSLEGPAGGEDTQYF	TGCGCCAGCAGCTTGGAGGGTCCCGCGGGGGGTGAAGATACGCAGTATTTT
TRBJ2-2	.	TRBV19	TRBD2	CASSILGLADNTGELFF	TGTGCCAGTAGTATTCTGGGACTAGCGGATAACACCGGGGAGCTGTTTTTT
TRBJ1-1	.	TRBV2	.	CASSEVGGNEAFF	TGTGCCAGCAGTGAAGTGGGGGGGAATGAAGCTTTCTTT
TRBJ2-7	once	TRBV27	TRBD1	CASTRAGGTRSSYEQYF	TGTGCCAGCACACGAGCAGGGGGCACTCGTAGCTCCTACGAGCAGTACTTC
TRBJ1-5	.	TRBV2	.	CASSRGGNSNQPQHF	TGTGCCAGCTCCCGCGGGGGTAATAGCAATCAGCCCCAGCATTTT
TRBJ1-3	.	TRBV6-1	.	CASSEQGSAGNTIYF	TGTGCCAGCAGTGAACAGGGGTCAGCTGGAAACACCATATATTTT
TRBJ2-2	.	TRBV7-9	.	CASSSNRDTGELFF	TGTGCCAGCAGCTCGAACCGGGACACCGGGGAGCTGTTTTTT
TRBJ1-2	few	TRBV28	TRBD1	CASSLPTGATNYGYTF	TGTGCCAGCAGTCTCCCGACAGGGGCGACTAACTATGGCTACACCTTC
TRBJ2-7	.	TRBV28	TRBD1	CASSSPGQSYEQYF	TGTGCCAGCAGTTCTCCGGGACAGTCCTACGAGCAGTACTTC
TRBJ2-7	.	TRBV2	TRBD2	CASIGTSASYEQYF	TGTGCCAGCATCGGGACTAGTGCTTCCTACGAGCAGTACTTC
TRBJ1-3	.	TRBV11-3	.	CASSPRKVDNQDFRNTIYF	TGTGCCAGCAGCCCTAGAAAGGTCGATAATCAGGACTTTCGAAACACCATATATTTT
TRBJ2-2	.	TRBV24-1	.	CATSPRGNTGELFF	TGTGCCACCAGTCCCAGGGGGAACACCGGGGAGCTGTTTTTT
TRBJ1-3	.	TRBV24-1	TRBD1	CATLDRVRNTIYF	TGTGCCACCCTCGACAGGGTGAGAAACACCATATATTTT
TRBJ2-7	.	TRBV5-1	TRBD2	CASSLGTSGPYEQYF	TGCGCCAGCAGCTTGGGAACTAGCGGACCTTACGAGCAGTACTTC
TRBJ2-2	few	TRBV5-6	.	CASSLVGVNTGELFF	TGTGCCAGCAGCTTGGTCGGAGTAAACACCGGGGAGCTGTTTTTT
TRBJ2-7	.	TRBV5-6	TRBD1	CASSLETGGSYEQYF	TGTGCCAGCAGCTTGGAGACAGGGGGCTCCTACGAGCAGTACTTC
TRBJ2-5	.	TRBV10-1	.	CASSEGLQGGETQYF	TGCGCCAGCAGTGAGGGTCTCCAGGGTGGAGAGACCCAGTACTTC
TRBJ2-7	.	TRBV2	TRBD1	CASNPIRDRVKGSSYEQYF	TGTGCCAGCAACCCCATCCGGGACAGGGTTAAGGGGTCCTCCTACGAGCAGTACTTC
TRBJ1-2	.	TRBV5-6	.	CASSLNRNYGYTF	TGTGCCAGCAGCTTGAACAGGAACTATGGCTACACCTTC